These T cell receptor beta chains were read from a single sample in a study of shared clonotypes between healthy human individuals. Libraries were prepared by immunoSEQ multiplex PCR; TCRdb keeps only in-frame clonotypes and omits some of them. Of 2 million or so clones listed, 90% to 95% were seen once; the top ten hold under 0.15%. The sequenced material came from naive CD4+ T cells sorted from blood. These receptors were taken from a man between 18 and 35 years old in good health. CDR3s include the opening cysteine and the closing phenylalanine or tryptophan. Each record gives: CDR3 protein, CDR3 DNA, D gene, V gene, J gene, clone size. The D gene is left open where the match is weak. Expanded clones get a size class; other rows say once, few or many, or leave the size out.

cdr3_aa: CASSLPSGRPNTDTQYF
cdr3_nt: TGCGCCAGCAGCTTGCCTAGCGGGAGGCCAAACACAGATACGCAGTATTTT
d_call: TRBD2
v_call: TRBV5-1
j_call: TRBJ2-3
clone_size: NA

cdr3_aa: CASSGTGRLGSYEQYF
cdr3_nt: TGTGCCAGCAGTGGGACAGGGCGCTTGGGTTCCTACGAGCAGTACTTC
d_call: TRBD1
v_call: TRBV6-1
j_call: TRBJ2-7
clone_size: NA

cdr3_aa: CASSSIAGGHYEQYF
cdr3_nt: TGTGCCAGCAGTTCAATAGCGGGGGGGCACTACGAGCAGTACTTC
d_call: TRBD2
v_call: TRBV28
j_call: TRBJ2-7
clone_size: NA

cdr3_aa: CASSEAGLGTYNEQFF
cdr3_nt: TGCGCCAGCAGTGAGGCGGGACTAGGAACGTACAATGAGCAGTTCTTC
d_call: TRBD2
v_call: TRBV10-1
j_call: TRBJ2-1
clone_size: once

cdr3_aa: CASRPGVENSPLHF
cdr3_nt: TGTGCCAGTAGGCCCGGGGTGGAAAATTCACCCCTCCACTTT
d_call: NA
v_call: TRBV19
j_call: TRBJ1-6
clone_size: NA

cdr3_aa: CASSVEVSLLTDTQYF
cdr3_nt: TGTGCCAGCAGCGTAGAGGTGTCCTTACTTACAGATACGCAGTATTTT
d_call: NA
v_call: TRBV9
j_call: TRBJ2-3
clone_size: NA

cdr3_aa: CAWSSNSPLHF
cdr3_nt: TGTGCCTGGAGTAGTAATTCACCCCTCCACTTT
d_call: NA
v_call: TRBV30
j_call: TRBJ1-6
clone_size: few

cdr3_aa: CASSIGTGTNYGYTF
cdr3_nt: TGTGCCAGTAGTATAGGGACAGGGACTAACTATGGCTACACCTTC
d_call: TRBD1
v_call: TRBV19
j_call: TRBJ1-2
clone_size: NA

cdr3_aa: CASSEGTAGANVLTF
cdr3_nt: TGTGCCAGCAGTGAAGGGACAGCTGGGGCCAACGTCCTGACTTTC
d_call: NA
v_call: TRBV6-1
j_call: TRBJ2-6
clone_size: NA

cdr3_aa: CARSLEFDSGSSYNEQFF
cdr3_nt: TGTGCCAGAAGCTTAGAGTTTGATAGCGGTAGCTCCTACAATGAGCAGTTCTTC
d_call: NA
v_call: TRBV7-5
j_call: TRBJ2-1
clone_size: NA

cdr3_aa: CASSPRLAGENEQFF
cdr3_nt: TGTGCCAGCTCCCCTCGGTTAGCGGGAGAAAATGAGCAGTTCTTC
d_call: TRBD2
v_call: TRBV18
j_call: TRBJ2-1
clone_size: NA

cdr3_aa: CASSFGTEGSPLHF
cdr3_nt: TGTGCCAGCAGCTTTGGGACAGAAGGTTCACCCCTCCACTTT
d_call: TRBD1
v_call: TRBV14
j_call: TRBJ1-6
clone_size: NA

cdr3_aa: CASSLGQLAGGGQETQYF
cdr3_nt: TGTGCCAGCAGCTTAGGCCAACTAGCGGGAGGGGGTCAAGAGACCCAGTACTTC
d_call: TRBD2
v_call: TRBV7-2
j_call: TRBJ2-5
clone_size: NA

cdr3_aa: CASSPPYQETQYF
cdr3_nt: TGTGCCAGCAGTCCACCGTACCAAGAGACCCAGTACTTC
d_call: NA
v_call: TRBV27
j_call: TRBJ2-5
clone_size: NA

cdr3_aa: CASSLVVQETQYF
cdr3_nt: TGTGCCAGCAGCTTGGTTGTCCAAGAGACCCAGTACTTC
d_call: NA
v_call: TRBV5-8
j_call: TRBJ2-5
clone_size: NA

cdr3_aa: CASSSGMIGPSTDTQYF
cdr3_nt: TGTGCCAGCAGCTCGGGGATGATTGGGCCTAGCACAGATACGCAGTATTTT
d_call: NA
v_call: TRBV5-4
j_call: TRBJ2-3
clone_size: NA

cdr3_aa: CASSPGTGPGNEQFF
cdr3_nt: TGTGCCAGCAGTCCCGGGACAGGGCCCGGCAATGAGCAGTTCTTC
d_call: TRBD1
v_call: TRBV28
j_call: TRBJ2-1
clone_size: once

cdr3_aa: CASSLEYRVQGYGYTF
cdr3_nt: TGTGCCAGTAGTCTTGAATACCGGGTACAGGGTTACGGCTACACCTTC
d_call: NA
v_call: TRBV19
j_call: TRBJ1-2
clone_size: NA

cdr3_aa: CASSEALQWRNTEAFF
cdr3_nt: TGTGCCAGCAGTGAAGCGCTTCAGTGGCGGAACACTGAAGCTTTCTTT
d_call: NA
v_call: TRBV6-1
j_call: TRBJ1-1
clone_size: NA

cdr3_aa: CASSDTDKNTGELFF
cdr3_nt: TGTGCCAGCAGTGACACAGACAAGAACACCGGGGAGCTGTTTTTT
d_call: NA
v_call: TRBV6-4
j_call: TRBJ2-2
clone_size: NA

cdr3_aa: CASSYSRADTQYF
cdr3_nt: TGTGCCAGCAGTTACTCGAGGGCAGATACGCAGTATTTT
d_call: NA
v_call: TRBV6-6
j_call: TRBJ2-3
clone_size: NA

cdr3_aa: CSVSSARGQTEAFF
cdr3_nt: TGCAGCGTTTCCAGTGCCAGGGGGCAAACTGAAGCTTTCTTT
d_call: TRBD1
v_call: TRBV29-1
j_call: TRBJ1-1
clone_size: NA

cdr3_aa: CASRGQAYEQYF
cdr3_nt: TGTGCCAGCAGGGGACAGGCCTACGAGCAGTACTTC
d_call: TRBD1
v_call: TRBV6-5
j_call: TRBJ2-7
clone_size: NA

cdr3_aa: CASSEAGSSGNTIYF
cdr3_nt: TGCGCCAGCAGTGAAGCCGGGAGCTCTGGAAACACCATATATTTT
d_call: NA
v_call: TRBV10-1
j_call: TRBJ1-3
clone_size: NA

cdr3_aa: CASSLGLAEAFF
cdr3_nt: TGTGCCAGCAGCTTGGGCTTGGCTGAAGCTTTCTTT
d_call: NA
v_call: TRBV5-6
j_call: TRBJ1-1
clone_size: NA

cdr3_aa: CASSLDGRVNQPQHF
cdr3_nt: TGTGCCAGCAGCTTAGACGGGAGGGTAAACCAGCCCCAGCATTTT
d_call: NA
v_call: TRBV7-2
j_call: TRBJ1-5
clone_size: NA

cdr3_aa: CASSLLVNTEAFF
cdr3_nt: TGCGCCAGCAGCTTGTTGGTGAACACTGAAGCTTTCTTT
d_call: NA
v_call: TRBV5-1
j_call: TRBJ1-1
clone_size: NA

cdr3_aa: CASRVGGVNEQFF
cdr3_nt: TGTGCCAGCAGAGTGGGAGGCGTCAATGAGCAGTTCTTC
d_call: NA
v_call: TRBV6-5
j_call: TRBJ2-1
clone_size: NA

cdr3_aa: CASSGPAGTEAFF
cdr3_nt: TGTGCCAGCTCAGGGCCGGCGGGCACTGAAGCTTTCTTT
d_call: NA
v_call: TRBV18
j_call: TRBJ1-1
clone_size: NA

cdr3_aa: CASSEGTGGKETQYF
cdr3_nt: TGTGCCAGCAGTGAGGGGACAGGGGGCAAAGAGACCCAGTACTTC
d_call: TRBD1
v_call: TRBV6-1
j_call: TRBJ2-5
clone_size: NA

cdr3_aa: CASSPLGFARTQYF
cdr3_nt: TGCGCCAGCAGCCCCCTTGGTTTCGCACGCACGCAGTATTTT
d_call: NA
v_call: TRBV4-3
j_call: TRBJ2-3
clone_size: NA

cdr3_aa: CASSPGGGRNTIYF
cdr3_nt: TGCGCCAGCAGCCCAGGCGGGGGAAGAAACACCATATATTTT
d_call: NA
v_call: TRBV7-2
j_call: TRBJ1-3
clone_size: NA

cdr3_aa: CASSPLSGGLNTGELFF
cdr3_nt: TGTGCCAGCTCACCACTTAGCGGGGGCCTGAACACCGGGGAGCTGTTTTTT
d_call: TRBD2
v_call: TRBV18
j_call: TRBJ2-2
clone_size: NA

cdr3_aa: CASSLNSGQETQYF
cdr3_nt: TGTGCCAGCAGCTTGAATAGCGGACAAGAGACCCAGTACTTC
d_call: NA
v_call: TRBV7-2
j_call: TRBJ2-5
clone_size: NA

cdr3_aa: CASSVEVSGSNEQYF
cdr3_nt: TGTGCCAGCAGCGTAGAGGTTAGCGGGAGTAACGAGCAGTACTTC
d_call: TRBD2
v_call: TRBV9
j_call: TRBJ2-7
clone_size: NA

cdr3_aa: CASSLAGGGPYEQYF
cdr3_nt: TGTGCCAGCAGCTTAGCGGGAGGGGGCCCTTACGAGCAGTACTTC
d_call: NA
v_call: TRBV11-2
j_call: TRBJ2-7
clone_size: NA

cdr3_aa: CASSFTRGAEAFF
cdr3_nt: TGTGCCAGCAGCTTTACCCGGGGGGCTGAAGCTTTCTTT
d_call: NA
v_call: TRBV5-6
j_call: TRBJ1-1
clone_size: NA

cdr3_aa: CATHLSRGRPGELFF
cdr3_nt: TGTGCCACCCACCTAAGTAGGGGGCGCCCCGGGGAGCTGTTTTTT
d_call: TRBD1
v_call: TRBV28
j_call: TRBJ2-2
clone_size: NA

cdr3_aa: CASSPPYNGDEQYF
cdr3_nt: TGTGCCAGCTCACCACCCTATAACGGTGACGAGCAGTACTTC
d_call: NA
v_call: TRBV18
j_call: TRBJ2-7
clone_size: NA

cdr3_aa: CASSPQQGAGEKLFF
cdr3_nt: TGTGCCAGCTCACCACAACAGGGGGCAGGGGAAAAACTGTTTTTT
d_call: TRBD1
v_call: TRBV18
j_call: TRBJ1-4
clone_size: NA

cdr3_aa: CASSGGRWTF
cdr3_nt: TGTGCCAGCAGTGGGGGGAGGTGGACCTTC
d_call: NA
v_call: TRBV25-1
j_call: TRBJ1-2
clone_size: NA

cdr3_aa: CASSEQPVANYGYTF
cdr3_nt: TGTGCCAGCAGTGAACAGCCAGTTGCGAACTATGGCTACACCTTC
d_call: NA
v_call: TRBV6-1
j_call: TRBJ1-2
clone_size: NA

cdr3_aa: CASSSLGTSGRRYEQYF
cdr3_nt: TGTGCCAGCAGCTCCCTCGGGACTAGCGGGAGGCGCTACGAGCAGTACTTC
d_call: TRBD2
v_call: TRBV7-2
j_call: TRBJ2-7
clone_size: NA

cdr3_aa: CASTSGGPTNEKLFF
cdr3_nt: TGTGCCAGCACCTCGGGGGGACCCACTAATGAAAAACTGTTTTTT
d_call: NA
v_call: TRBV11-2
j_call: TRBJ1-4
clone_size: NA

cdr3_aa: CASSFRGPNEKLFF
cdr3_nt: TGTGCCAGCAGCTTCAGGGGTCCCAATGAAAAACTGTTTTTT
d_call: NA
v_call: TRBV5-6
j_call: TRBJ1-4
clone_size: NA

cdr3_aa: CASSAWGGDQPQHF
cdr3_nt: TGTGCCAGCAGCGCCTGGGGAGGGGACCAGCCCCAGCATTTT
d_call: NA
v_call: TRBV9
j_call: TRBJ1-5
clone_size: NA